Below, 27 T cell receptor beta chains from the same sample are listed, as sequenced in a study of long-term antiretroviral therapy in people with HIV. They ran version v3.0 of the immunoSEQ assay at survey level. Libraries were prepared by immunoSEQ multiplex PCR; TCRdb keeps only in-frame clonotypes and omits some of them. The sample shows roughly 29,000 clones, around 85% of them seen only once. The sequenced sample was unsorted PBMCs, obtained 3 years after starting antiretroviral therapy. All receptors derive from a man aged 40-55 years with HIV.

This rearrangement joins TRBV7-8 to TRBJ1-3; possibly TRBD1 for D (5 bases). Germline V gives CDR1 SGHVS, CDR2 FQNEAQ. V was shortened by 3 bases and J by 4 bases, with 19 bases between the two germline ends. The CDR3 length is 17 residues. Here the CDR3 DNA reads TGTGCCAGCAGCTTTAGCTTCCAGGGATCAAGGGGAAACACCATATATTTT. Its translation is CASSFSFQGSRGNTIYF. Drawing the rest from reference TRBV7-8 and TRBJ1-3, the complete variable domain is GAGVSQSPRYKVAKRGQDVALRCDPISGHVSLFWYQQALGQGPEFLTYFQNEAQLDKSGLPSDRFFAERPEGSVSTLKIQRTQQEDSAVYLCASSFSFQGSRGNTIYFGEGSWLTVV.

The rearrangement uses TRBV7-6 and TRBJ2-1; 7 nucleotides match TRBD2. The trim removed 4 bases at V and 0 bases at J, leaving 12 bases unmatched. This CDR3 is built from 18 residues. Germline V gene sequence: CDR1 SGHVS, CDR2 FNYEAQ. The CDR3 sequence: CASSSLGGKYFSYNEQFF. In DNA, the CDR3 is TGTGCCAGCAGCTCTTTGGGAGGGAAATACTTCTCCTACAATGAGCAGTTCTTC. Complete variable domain (other parts from reference TRBV7-6 and TRBJ2-1): GAGVSQSPRYKVTKRGQDVALRCDPISGHVSLYWYRQALGQGPEFLTYFNYEAQQDKSGLPNDRFSAERPEGSISTLTIQRTEQRDSAMYRCASSSLGGKYFSYNEQFFGPGTRLTVL.

The chain joins TRBV5-1 to TRBJ1-2, with unresolved D. Germline-derived CDR1 and CDR2 are SGHRS and YFSETQ. Between the trimmed V and J ends, which lost 3 bases and 5 bases, there was a span of 8 bases. The CDR3 totals 12 residues. CDR3 bases: TGCGCCAGCAGCTCAAGTCTGTATGGCTACACCTTC. Amino acid sequence: CASSSSLYGYTF.

This rearrangement joins TRBV5-1 to TRBJ2-7; 9 bases map to TRBD1. Unmatched junction bases numbered 10, after V lost 4 bases and J lost 2 bases. This CDR3 contains 16 residues. Germline CDR1 is SGHRS and CDR2 is YFSETQ. Here the CDR3 reads CASSAGTGTITYEQYF. The CDR3 DNA reads TGCGCCAGCAGCGCCGGGACAGGGACCATCACCTACGAGCAGTACTTC.

The chain couples TRBV18 to TRBJ1-2; tentatively, D is TRBD1 (5 bases). Trimming removed 6 bases at V and 8 bases at J, with 19 bases between. CDR1 and CDR2 (germline): KGHSH, LQKENI. This CDR3 is 14 amino acids long. The CDR3, as DNA: TGTGCCAGCTCGGAACAGGTAGGCCTTGACGGCTACACCTTC. Protein: CASSEQVGLDGYTF.

This chain joins TRBV27 and TRBJ1-5; no firm D call. V was cut by 5 bases and J by 2 bases, with 19 bases left in between. The germline CDR1 and CDR2 sequences are MNHEY and SMNVEV (reference sequence). The CDR3 has 17 amino acids. The CDR3 coding sequence is TGTGCCAGCAGTAGGTCTGGGGTTCTGGAAGGCAATCAGCCCCAGCATTTT. Amino acids: CASSRSGVLEGNQPQHF.

This chain connects TRBV2 to TRBJ1-1, with 11 bases identical to TRBD1. The CDR3 has 14 amino acids. Trimming removed 7 bases from V and 5 bases from J; junction bases left unmatched: 6. The V gene's germline CDR1 is SNHLY and CDR2 FYNNEI. The CDR3 DNA reads TGTGCCAGCATACGGGGACAGGGGGGTACTGAAGCTTTCTTT. Amino acid sequence: CASIRGQGGTEAFF.

The rearrangement links TRBV6-5 to TRBJ2-1, with D tentatively TRBD2 (5 bases). V shed 0 bases and J shed 2 bases, with 11 bases lying between them. CDR3 length equals 16 residues. Germline CDR1 and CDR2: MNHEY and SVGAGI. CDR3: CASSYSSLAPYNEQFF. Written as DNA, the CDR3 is TGTGCCAGCAGTTACTCGAGTCTAGCTCCCTACAATGAGCAGTTCTTC.

The chain couples TRBV9 to TRBJ1-1; D is undetermined. V lost 0 bases, J lost 1 base, and 10 bases lay in between. CDR1 is SGDLS and CDR2 is YYNGEE in the germline V gene. The CDR3 is 15 amino acids. The CDR3 here is CASSVVRETNTEAFF. CDR3 coding DNA: TGTGCCAGCAGCGTAGTGAGGGAGACGAACACTGAAGCTTTCTTT.

This chain joins TRBV5-5 and TRBJ1-2; D remains unclear. Germline CDR1 is SGHKS and CDR2 is YYEKEE (reference sequence). The V and J ends lost 4 bases and 5 bases respectively, with 12 bases between them. The length of the CDR3 is 13 residues. CDR3 sequence: CASSPPEGYGYTF. The CDR3 bases are TGTGCCAGCAGCCCCCCGGAAGGTTATGGCTACACCTTC.

The genes are TRBV4-1 and TRBJ1-1, with D uncertain. Germline CDR1 is MGHRA and CDR2 is YSYEKL. The V end lost 3 bases, the J end lost 1 base, and 9 bases lay between the germline ends. The CDR3 sequence is 14 residues long. The CDR3 region has the DNA TGCGCCAGCAGCCACAGTCCAGCGAACACTGAAGCTTTCTTT. Encoded protein: CASSHSPANTEAFF.

The rearrangement joins TRBV6-6 to TRBJ2-7, with 10 bases fitting TRBD1. The V gene end was trimmed by 2 bases and the J gene end by 4 bases; junction bases not matched to a gene: 8. Per germline, CDR1 MNHNY and CDR2 SVGAGI (reference sequence). This CDR3 has 16 amino acids. CDR3 nucleotides: TGTGCCAGCAGTTACGCGCCGCCGGGACAGGGGTACGAGCAGTACTTC. This sequence encodes CASSYAPPGQGYEQYF.

This clone was recorded once. V is TRBV9 and J is TRBJ1-1; D is uncertain. Germline-derived CDR1 and CDR2 are SGDLS and YYNGEE. The CDR3 covers 15 residues. With 0 bases removed from V and 3 bases from J, the gap between germline ends came to 12 bases. The CDR3 DNA reads as TGTGCCAGCAGCGTAGATCTAGGGTATGACACTGAAGCTTTCTTT. This sequence encodes CASSVDLGYDTEAFF.

V is TRBV7-9 and J is TRBJ2-7, with D unresolved. Between the trimmed V and J ends, which lost 5 bases and 6 bases, there was a span of 17 bases. The CDR3 spans 14 residues. Germline values: CDR1 SEHNR, CDR2 FQNEAQ (reference sequence). The CDR3 DNA follows: TGTGCCAGCAGCCCCATCTCGGAAGGTTCCGAGCAGTACTTC. The encoded protein is CASSPISEGSEQYF. Complete variable domain (other parts from reference TRBV7-9 and TRBJ2-7): DTGVSQNPRHKITKRGQNVTFRCDPISEHNRLYWYRQTLGQGPEFLTYFQNEAQLEKSRLLSDRFSAERPKGSFSTLEIQRTEQGDSAMYLCASSPISEGSEQYFGPGTRLTVT.

This chain links TRBV28 with TRBJ1-5; D call uncertain. The CDR3 loop spans 18 amino acids. CDR1 MDHEN and CDR2 SYDVKM come from the germline V gene. V was clipped by 4 bases and J by 2 bases, with 21 bases between them. CDR3 bases: TGTGCCAGCAGTTCGACGATATTGTCCCCACGGGGCAATCAGCCCCAGCATTTT. Protein product: CASSSTILSPRGNQPQHF.

CDR3 loop: CASSQDMVALSSGNTIYF. CDR3 DNA sequence: TGTGCCAGCAGCCAAGATATGGTTGCTCTAAGCTCTGGAAACACCATATATTTT. This chain links TRBV4-2 with TRBJ1-3, with D hard to call. V lost 0 bases and J 0 bases, leaving 15 bases between the germline ends. CDR1 is LGHNA and CDR2 is YNFKEQ in the germline V gene. The CDR3 contains 18 residues.

The genes are TRBV7-9 and TRBJ1-4, with D tentatively TRBD1 (5 bases). Trimming took off 0 bases at V and 5 bases at J, with 10 bases between the two ends. The CDR3 contains 15 residues. The V gene's germline CDR1 is SEHNR and CDR2 FQNEAQ (reference sequence). CDR3 nucleotides: TGTGCCAGCAGCTTAGCGGGGGTTGAGAATGAAAAACTGTTTTTT. This gives the protein CASSLAGVENEKLFF. The whole variable domain, filled in from reference TRBV7-9 and TRBJ1-4, reads DTGVSQNPRHKITKRGQNVTFRCDPISEHNRLYWYRQTLGQGPEFLTYFQNEAQLEKSRLLSDRFSAERPKGSFSTLEIQRTEQGDSAMYLCASSLAGVENEKLFFGSGTQLSVL.

The genes are TRBV5-1 and TRBJ2-2, with 7 bases aligning to TRBD1. V shed 3 bases and J 4 bases; nucleotides not matched to a gene: 3. The CDR3 covers 14 residues. The germline gives CDR1 SGHRS, CDR2 YFSETQ. CDR3 residues: CASSSDRATGELFF. The CDR3, as DNA: TGCGCCAGCAGCTCCGACAGGGCCACCGGGGAGCTGTTTTTT.

In this sample, this clone turned up once. This chain links TRBV7-9 with TRBJ2-3; 7 nucleotides agree with TRBD2. Germline CDR1 and CDR2: SEHNR and FQNEAQ (reference sequence). The CDR3 runs 12 residues. The trim removed 5 bases at V and 10 bases at J, leaving 6 bases unmatched. CDR3 nucleotide sequence: TGTGCCAGCAGCCCTGGGACTATTTCGCAGTATTTT. Protein sequence: CASSPGTISQYF.

The chain recombines TRBV18 with TRBJ2-3; possibly TRBD1 for D (5 bases). V was shortened by 3 bases and J by 5 bases, with 6 bases between the two germline ends. The CDR3 has 12 residues. Germline CDR1 is KGHSH and CDR2 is LQKENI. The CDR3 reads CASSPGLDTQYF. The CDR3 nucleotides read TGTGCCAGCTCACCGGGGCTAGATACGCAGTATTTT.

The rearrangement uses TRBV19 and TRBJ1-1, with D perhaps matching TRBD1 (5 bases). V was cut by 5 bases and J by 4 bases, with 11 bases left in between. The germline V gene has CDR1 LNHDA and CDR2 SQIVND (reference sequence). The CDR3 contains 13 residues. The CDR3 DNA reads as TGTGCCAGTAGTTGGGGGAAGGGCACTGAAGCTTTCTTT. Amino acid sequence: CASSWGKGTEAFF.

V and J are TRBV5-1 and TRBJ2-3, with no clear D. Trimming cost V 0 bases and J 4 bases, with 15 bases left between them. In germline, CDR1 is SGHRS, CDR2 YFSETQ. The length of the CDR3 is 16 residues. The CDR3 is CASSLDHSYYADTQYF. CDR3 nucleotide sequence: TGCGCCAGCAGCTTGGATCATTCTTACTATGCAGATACGCAGTATTTT.

The chain carries TRBV7-2 and TRBJ2-3, with 8 nucleotides matching TRBD1. Germline trimming cut 3 bases from V and 2 bases from J; bases unmatched to any gene: 7. This CDR3 contains 16 residues. Looked up from germline, CDR1 is SGHTA and CDR2 is FQGNSA. The CDR3 protein is CASSFGQGLYTDTQYF. CDR3 bases: TGTGCCAGCAGCTTCGGACAGGGCTTATACACAGATACGCAGTATTTT.

The chain employs TRBV4-1 and TRBJ1-1; the D gene is possibly TRBD1 (5 bases). Trimming cost V 0 bases and J 7 bases, with 9 bases left between them. Germline-derived CDR1 and CDR2 are MGHRA and YSYEKL. The length of the CDR3 is 13 residues. The CDR3 is CASSQDPGFEAFF. In DNA, the CDR3 is TGCGCCAGCAGCCAAGATCCAGGGTTTGAAGCTTTCTTT.

CDR3 nucleotide sequence: TGTGCCAGCTCACCACTGAGCCAACGATACAATGAGCAGTTCTTC. Its protein is CASSPLSQRYNEQFF. This sequence joins TRBV18 and TRBJ2-1; D is unclear. V gave up 1 base and J gave up 4 bases, with 11 bases separating them. Per the germline V gene, CDR1 is KGHSH and CDR2 is LQKENI. This CDR3 is 15 amino acids long.

The CDR3 here is CASGLLWEGARNEQFF. CDR3 nucleotides: TGTGCTAGTGGTTTACTTTGGGAGGGGGCGCGGAATGAGCAGTTCTTC. V usage is TRBV12-5 and J usage is TRBJ2-1; D is tentatively TRBD1 or TRBD2 (7 bases each). Trimming cost V 3 bases and J 7 bases, with 19 bases left between them. The length of the CDR3 is 16 residues. Per the germline V gene, CDR1 is LGHNT and CDR2 is FRNRAP.

Written as DNA, the CDR3 is TGTGCCAGTAGTGGGAGTCGGTCAGTGGAAGAAAAACTGTTTTTT. Amino acid sequence: CASSGSRSVEEKLFF. This chain joins TRBV19 and TRBJ1-4, with no clear D. The CDR3 length is 15 residues. Trimming cost V 5 bases and J 8 bases, with 18 bases left between them. CDR1 LNHDA and CDR2 SQIVND come from the germline V gene (reference sequence). The full variable domain, completed using reference TRBV19 and TRBJ1-4, is DGGITQSPKYLFRKEGQNVTLSCEQNLNHDAMYWYRQDPGQGLRLIYYSQIVNDFQKGDIAEGYSVSREKKESFPLTVTSAQKNPTAFYLCASSGSRSVEEKLFFGSGTQLSVL.